Below, 10 T cell receptor beta chains from the same sample are listed, as sequenced in a study of long-term antiretroviral therapy in people with HIV. Run at survey level, the immunoSEQ assay was version v3.0. The repertoire was sequenced with immunoSEQ multiplex PCR; TCRdb's copy has only in-frame clones and lacks some. The table records roughly 44,000 clones, about 95% of them present only once. Sample: unsorted PBMCs, taken 3.7 years after starting antiretroviral therapy. The receptor source for this set is a woman aged 45-59 years with HIV.

The V gene is TRBV27, the J gene TRBJ1-5; maybe TRBD1 (6 bases). This CDR3 contains 13 residues. Germline V gene data show CDR1 as MNHEY and CDR2 as SMNVEV (reference sequence). Deletions cut 5 bases from V and 6 bases from J, with 11 bases between. CDR3 sequence (DNA): TGTGCCAGCAGTCCCGGGGGGCTTCAGCCCCAGCATTTT. Translating gives CASSPGGLQPQHF.

This clone was found once. The junction shows a germline mismatch at one end, possibly a read error. The chain couples TRBV7-7 to TRBJ2-2; weak D call: TRBD1 (5 bases). The CDR3 has 13 amino acids. From germline, CDR1 is SSHAT and CDR2 FNYEAQ (reference sequence). The CDR3 reads CASSSIGAGELFF. The CDR3 bases are TGTGCTAGCAGCTCAATAGGGGCCGGGGAGCTGTTTTTT.

The CDR3 region has the DNA TGTGCCAGCAGTTCAAACGGGGCTTTCCGCACAGATACGCAGTATTTT. Its translation: CASSSNGAFRTDTQYF. The rearrangement links TRBV27 to TRBJ2-3, with D possibly called TRBD1 or TRBD2 (5 bases each). Looked up from germline, CDR1 is MNHEY and CDR2 is SMNVEV (reference sequence). This CDR3 is built from 16 residues. The V gene lost 4 bases and the J gene lost 1 base, with 15 bases spanning the gap.

The chain uses TRBV12-5 and TRBJ1-1; no clear D. CDR3 length: 15 amino acids. With 6 bases removed from V and 1 base from J, the gap between germline ends came to 15 bases. Per the germline V gene, CDR1 is LGHNT and CDR2 is FRNRAP. This CDR3 is CASGLGDPPNTEAFF. The CDR3, as DNA: TGTGCTAGTGGCCTTGGGGATCCGCCGAACACTGAAGCTTTCTTT.

The chain combines TRBV19 with TRBJ1-1, with D perhaps matching TRBD1 (5 bases). V lost 6 bases and J 4 bases, leaving 12 bases between the germline ends. Germline-derived CDR1 and CDR2 are LNHDA and SQIVND (reference sequence). The CDR3 has 13 residues. CDR3 in amino acids: CASRWDGGTEAFF. In DNA, the CDR3 is TGTGCCAGTAGGTGGGACGGGGGCACTGAAGCTTTCTTT.

This clone was found a few times. The V call is TRBV10-2, the J call TRBJ1-2; the D gene is possibly TRBD1 (6 bases). Trimming left V 5 bases short and J 3 bases short, with 19 bases between. The CDR3 runs 16 residues. Per the germline V gene, CDR1 is WSHSY and CDR2 is SAAADI. In DNA form, the CDR3 reads TGCGCCAGCAGTAATAATTTGGAGGCAGGGGACTATGGCTACACCTTC. Its translation is CASSNNLEAGDYGYTF.

The CDR3 DNA reads TGCGCCAGCAGCCCACGACAGGGGTCGGAAACTGAAGCTTTCTTT. Translation gives CASSPRQGSETEAFF. The V call is TRBV4-1, the J call TRBJ1-1, with TRBD1 matching 8 bases. Germline loops: CDR1 MGHRA, CDR2 YSYEKL. The CDR3 is 15 amino acids. The V segment lost 4 bases and the J segment 5 bases; nucleotides outside the gene matches: 9.

The CDR3: CASSPTSVSQYF. DNA for the CDR3: TGTGCCAGCAGCCCAACTTCGGTGTCCCAGTACTTC. This chain uses TRBV11-2 with TRBJ2-5; D unresolved. The germline gives CDR1 SGHAT, CDR2 FQNNGV. Trimming shortened V by 5 bases and J by 9 bases, and 13 bases separated the two germline ends. This CDR3 has 12 amino acids.

This CDR3 is CASSDGGTPQFF. For the CDR3, the DNA is TGTGCCAGCAGTGACGGCGGGACACCTCAGTTCTTC. The chain carries TRBV6-1 and TRBJ2-1; D is tentatively TRBD1 or TRBD2 (6 bases each). The CDR3 has 12 residues. Trimming removed 3 bases at V and 13 bases at J, with 13 bases between. Germline CDR1 reads MNHNS; CDR2 reads SASEGT.

This chain connects TRBV19 to TRBJ2-1, with 7 bases lining up with TRBD1. Losses at the gene ends were 5 bases for V and 5 bases for J; bases not matched to a gene: 9. CDR3 size: 15 residues. Germline loops: CDR1 LNHDA, CDR2 SQIVND (reference sequence). CDR3 region: CASSPHRGENNEQFF. The CDR3 region has the DNA TGTGCCAGTAGTCCGCACAGGGGTGAAAACAATGAGCAGTTCTTC.